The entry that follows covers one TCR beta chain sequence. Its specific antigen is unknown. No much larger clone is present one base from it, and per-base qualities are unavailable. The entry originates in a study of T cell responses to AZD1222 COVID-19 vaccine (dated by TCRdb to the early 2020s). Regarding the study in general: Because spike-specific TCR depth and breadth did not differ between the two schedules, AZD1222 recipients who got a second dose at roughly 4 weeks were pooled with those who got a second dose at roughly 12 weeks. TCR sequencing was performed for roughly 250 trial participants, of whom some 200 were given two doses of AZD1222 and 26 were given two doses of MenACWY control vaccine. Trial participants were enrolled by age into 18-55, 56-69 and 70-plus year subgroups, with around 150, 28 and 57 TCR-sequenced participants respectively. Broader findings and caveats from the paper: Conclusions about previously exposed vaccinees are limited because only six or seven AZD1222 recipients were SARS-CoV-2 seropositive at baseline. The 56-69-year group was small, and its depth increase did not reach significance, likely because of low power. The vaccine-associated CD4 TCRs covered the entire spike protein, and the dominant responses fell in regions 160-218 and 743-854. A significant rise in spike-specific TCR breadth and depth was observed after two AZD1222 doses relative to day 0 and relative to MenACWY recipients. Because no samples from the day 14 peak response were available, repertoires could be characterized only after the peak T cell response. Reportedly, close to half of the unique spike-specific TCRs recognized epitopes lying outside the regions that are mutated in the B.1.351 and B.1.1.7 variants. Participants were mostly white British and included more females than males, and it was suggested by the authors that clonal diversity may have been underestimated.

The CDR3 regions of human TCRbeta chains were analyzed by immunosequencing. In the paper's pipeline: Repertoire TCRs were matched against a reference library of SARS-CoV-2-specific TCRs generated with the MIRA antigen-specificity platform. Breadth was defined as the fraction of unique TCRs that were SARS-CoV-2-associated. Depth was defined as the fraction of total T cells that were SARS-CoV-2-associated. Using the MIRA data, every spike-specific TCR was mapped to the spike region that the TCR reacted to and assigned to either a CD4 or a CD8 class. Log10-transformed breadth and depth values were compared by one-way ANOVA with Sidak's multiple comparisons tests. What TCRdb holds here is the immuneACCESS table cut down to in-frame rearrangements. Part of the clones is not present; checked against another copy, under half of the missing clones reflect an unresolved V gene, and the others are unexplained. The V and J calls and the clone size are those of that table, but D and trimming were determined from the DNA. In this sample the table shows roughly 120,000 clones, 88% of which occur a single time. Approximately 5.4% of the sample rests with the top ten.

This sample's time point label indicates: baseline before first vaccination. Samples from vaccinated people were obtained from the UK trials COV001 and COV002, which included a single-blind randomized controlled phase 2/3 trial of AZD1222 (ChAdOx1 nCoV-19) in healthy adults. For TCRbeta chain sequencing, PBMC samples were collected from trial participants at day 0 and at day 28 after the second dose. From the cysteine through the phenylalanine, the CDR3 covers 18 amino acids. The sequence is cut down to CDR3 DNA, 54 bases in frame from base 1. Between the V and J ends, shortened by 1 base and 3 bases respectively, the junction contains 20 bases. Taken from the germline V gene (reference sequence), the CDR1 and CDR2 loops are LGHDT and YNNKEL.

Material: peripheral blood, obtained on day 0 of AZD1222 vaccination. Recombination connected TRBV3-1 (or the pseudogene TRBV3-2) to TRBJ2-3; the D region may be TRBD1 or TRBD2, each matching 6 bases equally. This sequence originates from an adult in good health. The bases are TGTGCCAGCAGCCAAGTCCGAGTTAGCAGGGGAGGTACAGATACGCAGTATTTT. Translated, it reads CASSQVRVSRGGTDTQYF.